The clone carrying this TCR beta chain showed up just a few times. Its antigen is currently unknown. The sample is drawn from a study of Tregs in tolerant kidney transplant recipients. Here immunoSEQ multiplex PCR was the method, and the copy in TCRdb shows in-frame clones only, minus some. The top ten clones hold about 1.5% of a sample with tens of thousands of clones, 93% of them seen once. Study-wide results and limits: Donor-specific Treg expansion exceeded global Treg expansion in tolerant patients, suggesting antigen drive.

V was pared by 4 bases and J by 5 bases, with 6 bases between. The CDR3 is 11 amino acids. Germline V gene lookup returns CDR1 ENHRY and CDR2 SYGVKD. Related graft donors supplied nonmyeloablative bone marrow transplants, and mixed chimerism was transient. Unstimulated Tregs (CD4+CD25+CD127-) and CD4+CD25- non-Tregs were sorted from PBMCs. The TCR sequence derives from a human patient who received a combined kidney and bone marrow transplant. Some T cells may be provided by the graft donor. The chain has TRBV10-3 and TRBJ2-7; no reliable D call. The specimen comprised CD4+ T cells from blood (PBMCs), sampled 12 months after the transplant. This CDR3 is CAISAHNEQYF. The CDR3 coding sequence is TGTGCCATCAGTGCCCACAACGAGCAGTACTTC.